The clone carrying this T cell receptor beta chain was seen once. CDR3 length equals 17 residues. Study members were between about 18 and 95 years old and lived in over 20 US regions. Cohorts were determined from participant-reported clinical history. The source of the sample is a study of blood T cell repertoires in COVID-19. The wider study: Nucleic acid was either cDNA or gDNA, and it came from T cells, B-cell-depleted T cells, or PBMCs.

The assay was immunoSEQ multiplex PCR, and TCRdb's table has in-frame clones only and misses some. The data contain under 200,000 clones, around 80% of them singletons. Material: PBMCs or T cells enriched from blood (not recorded which). This sequence joins TRBV21-1 and TRBJ1-6. TRBV21-1 is given as a pseudogene. This clonotype originated in a man aged 45-60 years who had recovered from COVID-19. The CDR3 DNA follows: TGTGCCAGCAGCGGGCAGGTGGGGGGAAAATATAATTCACCCCTCCACTTT. Its translation: CASSGQVGGKYNSPLHF.